This is a list of T cell receptor beta chains from one sample in a study of CD8 T cells in Susac syndrome. TCRdb passed the immunoSEQ multiplex PCR reads through MiXCR, listing each CDR3 protein once. The data hold over 150,000 distinct CDR3 sequences, with over 90% observed a single time. Sequencing was performed on CD4+ T cells from PBMCs. These receptors all come from a human donor with Susac syndrome. The CDR3 runs from the conserved cysteine through the conserved F or W. A D gene is named only where the DNA matches it firmly. Size values are once, few and many counts, or a class for expanded clones, and some rows have none.

>TRBD2|TRBJ2-5|.|TRBV29-1
TGCAGCGTCCAACTCCTCAACGGACTAGCGGGAGTCTGGGAGACCCAGTACTTC
CSVQLLNGLAGVWETQYF
>.|TRBJ1-2|.|TRBV3-1
TGTGCCAGCAGCCAAGAGCAGGGGACCTATGGCTACACCTTC
CASSQEQGTYGYTF
>TRBD1|TRBJ1-2|.|TRBV9
TGTGCCAGCAGCGTAACCCCACAGGGGTTTCATGGCTACACCTTC
CASSVTPQGFHGYTF
>.|TRBJ2-1|once|TRBV4-1
TGCGCCAGCAGCCAACTAGGACTCACTAACTACAATGAGCAGTTCTTC
CASSQLGLTNYNEQFF
>TRBD2|TRBJ2-1|.|TRBV24-1
TGTGCCACCAGTGATGGCCCGGGACTAGCGGGGAACTCCTACAATGAGCAGTTCTTC
CATSDGPGLAGNSYNEQFF
>.|TRBJ2-7|.|TRBV5-4
TGTGCCAGCAGCCGGGACACCCGGTCCTACGAGCAGTACTTC
CASSRDTRSYEQYF
>.|TRBJ2-1|.|TRBV28
TGTGCCAGCAGCCTGACGGGAGATTACTACAATGAGCAGTTCTTC
CASSLTGDYYNEQFF
>TRBD2|TRBJ2-7|.|TRBV7-2
TGTGCCAGCAGCTTAGACGGGAGGGCCATCGACGAGCAGTACTTC
CASSLDGRAIDEQYF
>TRBD1|TRBJ1-5|.|TRBV28
TGTGCCAGCGACAGGGGGAGCAATCAGCCCCAGCATTTT
CASDRGSNQPQHF
>.|TRBJ2-2|.|TRBV4-2
TGTGCCAGCAGCCAAGAGGGCGGTACGAACACCGGGGAGCTGTTTTTT
CASSQEGGTNTGELFF
>TRBD1|TRBJ1-1|.|TRBV29-1
TGCAGCGGAGAGAGGGGGCGCGGTATTGAACTTGAAGCTTTCTTT
CSGERGRGIELEAFF
>TRBD2|TRBJ2-7|.|TRBV28
TGTGCCAGCAGTTTATATGGACTAGAGGGACCCCCGGAGCAGTACTTC
CASSLYGLEGPPEQYF
>.|TRBJ1-1|.|TRBV7-2
TGTGCCAGCAGCTTATTAATACTGAACACTGAAGCTTTCTTT
CASSLLILNTEAFF
>.|TRBJ2-5|.|TRBV4-1
TGCGCCAGCAGCGACGGGACCGAAAAAGGGGAGACCCAGTACTTC
CASSDGTEKGETQYF
>TRBD1|TRBJ1-1|.|TRBV30
TGTGCCTGGAGTACGGGGACAGAGAACACTGAAGCTTTCTTT
CAWSTGTENTEAFF
>.|TRBJ2-7|.|TRBV9
TGTGCCAGCAGCCTAGGGGGGGATACCTACGAGCAGTACTTC
CASSLGGDTYEQYF
>TRBD2|TRBJ2-3|once|TRBV20-1
TGCAGTGCTAGTCTAGCGGGGGGGCGTTTCGACACAGATACGCAGTATTTT
CSASLAGGRFDTDTQYF
>.|TRBJ2-2|.|TRBV7-2
TGTGCCAGCAGCAACCTAGGCGGTGCGAACACCGGGGAGCTGTTTTTT
CASSNLGGANTGELFF
>TRBD1|TRBJ1-6|.|TRBV20-1
TGCAGTGCTAGAGATCCGGGACAGGGCCATTCACCCCTCCACTTT
CSARDPGQGHSPLHF
>.|TRBJ1-1|.|TRBV5-1
TGTGCCAGCAGCTTGGCCAGGGACACTGAAGCTTTCTTT
CASSLARDTEAFF
>TRBD1|TRBJ1-2|.|TRBV20-1
TGCAGTGCTAGAGATCACGTACAGGGGTTTTTTAACTATGGCTACACCTTC
CSARDHVQGFFNYGYTF
>.|TRBJ2-3|.|TRBV20-1
TGCAGTGCTAGAGATTTTCTCCCCCGGAAGAGGGAAGATACGCAGTATTTT
CSARDFLPRKREDTQYF
>.|TRBJ2-3|.|TRBV29-1
TGCAGCGTTGAGATTCCTGGCACAGATACGCAGTATTTT
CSVEIPGTDTQYF
>TRBD2|TRBJ2-7|.|TRBV18
TGTGCCAGCTCACCACGCCCCCTTAGCGGGAGACCCGAGCAGTACTTC
CASSPRPLSGRPEQYF
>TRBD1|TRBJ1-5|.|TRBV18
TGTGCCAGCTCATTCGGGACAGGGTACGGGATCCAGCATTTT
CASSFGTGYGIQHF
>TRBD1|TRBJ1-5|.|TRBV6-5
TGTGCCAGCAGTCCGAGACAGGGTCAGGGGCAGCCCCAGCATTTT
CASSPRQGQGQPQHF
>.|TRBJ2-1|.|TRBV15
TGTGCCACCAGCAGTACTTACAGCTCCGGTAGGAATGAGCAGTTCTTC
CATSSTYSSGRNEQFF
>TRBD2|TRBJ2-1|.|TRBV2
TGTGCCACCCGACTAGCGGGGGCCAGCAATGAGCAGTTCTTC
CATRLAGASNEQFF
>.|TRBJ2-7|.|TRBV4-2
TGTGCCAGCAGCCAAGAGCCGGGAGTCACCTACGAGCAGTACTTC
CASSQEPGVTYEQYF
>.|TRBJ2-5|.|TRBV15
TGTGCCACCAGCAGAGGCCTGGACAGTGAGCAAGAGACCCAGTACTTC
CATSRGLDSEQETQYF
>.|TRBJ2-1|.|TRBV2
TGTGCCAGCAGTGGGACTACTAATGAGCAGTTCTTC
CASSGTTNEQFF
>.|TRBJ2-6|.|TRBV3-1
TGTGCCAGCAGCCAAGATTTGGGTTATGGGACTGGGGCCAACGTCCTGACTTTC
CASSQDLGYGTGANVLTF
>.|TRBJ2-7|few|TRBV7-2
TGTGCCAGCAGCTTAGCAGGGACGGGGGAGCAGTACTTC
CASSLAGTGEQYF
>TRBD2|TRBJ2-1|.|TRBV3-1
TGTGCCAGCAGCCAAGTAGGGAGGGGCAATGAGCAGTTCTTC
CASSQVGRGNEQFF
>.|TRBJ1-4|once|TRBV25-1
TGTGCCAGCAGTTGGATTGGTTCAACTAATGAAAAACTGTTTTTT
CASSWIGSTNEKLFF
>.|TRBJ2-1|.|TRBV2
TGTGCCAGCAGTGAAAAGTGGAGGGACTACAATGAGCAGTTCTTC
CASSEKWRDYNEQFF